These 15 T cell receptor beta chains were all obtained from the same sample, sequenced in a study of blood T cell repertoires in COVID-19. Sequencing was performed with immunoSEQ multiplex PCR; in TCRdb, only in-frame clones are kept and a portion is missing. This table has hundreds of thousands of clones, about 85% appearing once. Sequences were obtained from PBMCs or T cells enriched from blood (not recorded which). The receptor set was obtained from a woman in her twenties or thirties who had been exposed to COVID-19.

The chain uses TRBV11-2 and TRBJ1-3, with D uncertain. The CDR3 loop spans 15 amino acids. CDR1 is SGHAT, CDR2 FQNNGV, per germline. With 5 bases removed from V and 2 bases from J, the gap between germline ends came to 13 bases. This CDR3 is CASSTVTRPGNTIYF. DNA for the CDR3: TGTGCCAGCAGCACCGTAACTAGGCCTGGAAACACCATATATTTT.

About this clone itself: Other nucleotide sequences in the sample specify the same CDR3. The chain recombines TRBV19 with TRBJ2-7; D uncertain. The CDR3 loop spans 14 amino acids. Trimming removed 3 bases from V and 4 bases from J, with 13 bases in between. Germline V gene sequence: CDR1 LNHDA, CDR2 SQIVND (reference sequence). CDR3 DNA: TGTGCCAGTAGTATTGGATCAGGTTTTTACGAGCAGTACTTC. It codes for CASSIGSGFYEQYF.

CDR3 sequence reads: CASSWTGDSSYEQYF. The DNA for the CDR3 is TGCGCCAGCAGCTGGACCGGGGACAGCTCCTACGAGCAGTACTTC. This chain joins TRBV5-1 and TRBJ2-7; TRBD1 matches 7 bases. The V gene's germline CDR1 is SGHRS and CDR2 YFSETQ. Trimming took 3 bases from V and 0 from J; bases not matched to a gene: 6. CDR3 length: 15 amino acids.

The chain recombines TRBV6-5 with TRBJ1-4; 7 bases line up with TRBD1. Germline V CDR1 and CDR2: MNHEY, SVGAGI. The CDR3 is made up of 15 amino acids. V lost 4 bases and J lost 6; bases outside the gene matches: 8. The DNA for the CDR3 is TGTGCCAGCAGTTCAGGTTTAGGGACAGATGAAAAACTGTTTTTT. It is translated as CASSSGLGTDEKLFF.

V gene TRBV4-1 combines with J gene TRBJ2-7; no definite D call. The germline V gene has CDR1 MGHRA and CDR2 YSYEKL. The CDR3 is 13 amino acids. Trimming cost V 4 bases and J 2 bases, with 9 bases left between them. CDR3 bases: TGCGCCAGCAGCCCCTCGGAGACCTACGAGCAGTACTTC. Translation: CASSPSETYEQYF.

J is TRBJ2-7 and V is TRBV27; tentatively, D is TRBD2 (5 bases). This CDR3 has 16 residues. Per germline, CDR1 MNHEY and CDR2 SMNVEV (reference sequence). Trimming cost V 1 base and J 2 bases, with 15 bases left between them. This chain's CDR3 is CASSLYYGEGTYEQYF. The CDR3 DNA reads TGTGCCAGCAGTTTATACTATGGAGAGGGTACCTACGAGCAGTACTTC.

V gene TRBV10-2 combines with J gene TRBJ2-7, with D possibly being TRBD1 (5 bases). This CDR3 region has 15 residues. The germline V gene encodes CDR1 WSHSY and CDR2 SAAADI. V gave up 2 bases and J gave up 2 bases, with 13 bases separating them. CDR3 nucleotide sequence: TGCGCCAGCAGTGAGATTATAGGGGCTCCCTACGAGCAGTACTTC. Protein: CASSEIIGAPYEQYF.

This clone was found once. The CDR3 DNA follows: TGTGCCAGCACCCCCCCGGGGTCGGGCACTGAAGCTTTCTTT. Residues: CASTPPGSGTEAFF. This rearrangement joins TRBV7-9 to TRBJ1-1; no firm D call. This CDR3 has 14 amino acids. The V and J ends lost 7 bases and 4 bases respectively, with 16 bases between them. Germline V CDR1 and CDR2: SEHNR, FQNEAQ (reference sequence). The full variable domain, completed using reference TRBV7-9 and TRBJ1-1, is DTGVSQNPRHKITKRGQNVTFRCDPISEHNRLYWYRQTLGQGPEFLTYFQNEAQLEKSRLLSDRFSAERPKGSFSTLEIQRTEQGDSAMYLCASTPPGSGTEAFFGQGTRLTVV.

The J gene is TRBJ2-7, the V gene TRBV3-1 (or the pseudogene TRBV3-2); D is unclear. Germline V gene lookup returns CDR1 LGHDT and CDR2 YNNKEL (reference sequence). V was cut by 4 bases and J by 3 bases, with 7 bases left in between. The CDR3 has 12 residues. The DNA for the CDR3 is TGTGCCAGCAGCCCACAGAACTACGAGCAGTACTTC. Translated: CASSPQNYEQYF.

The rearrangement uses TRBV7-9 and TRBJ2-3; D possibly corresponds to TRBD1 (5 bases). With 5 bases removed from V and 3 bases from J, the gap between germline ends came to 12 bases. Germline V gene sequence: CDR1 SEHNR, CDR2 FQNEAQ (reference sequence). CDR3 length equals 14 residues. The CDR3 DNA is TGTGCCAGCAGCCTCGACAGACAAACAGATACGCAGTATTTT. Amino acid sequence: CASSLDRQTDTQYF.

This clone was counted a few times. V usage is TRBV7-2 and J usage is TRBJ1-2; TRBD1 agrees at 8 bases. The CDR3 contains 15 residues. Germline CDR1 is SGHTA and CDR2 is FQGNSA. V lost 2 bases, J lost 5 bases, and 7 bases stayed unmatched. CDR3 protein: CASSLSGTGGYGYTF. The CDR3 region has the DNA TGTGCCAGCAGCTTATCCGGGACAGGCGGTTATGGCTACACCTTC.

This clone turned up a few times. V is TRBV19 and J is TRBJ2-3; the D gene is possibly TRBD1 (6 bases). CDR1 LNHDA and CDR2 SQIVND come from the germline V gene (reference sequence). This CDR3 contains 14 residues. Between the trimmed V and J ends, which lost 3 bases and 5 bases, there was a span of 12 bases. The DNA of the CDR3 is TGTGCCAGTAGTATCGAAGGGGACAAAGATACGCAGTATTTT. Protein product: CASSIEGDKDTQYF.

This rearrangement joins TRBV28 to TRBJ1-3; 11 bases are a match to TRBD1. Unmatched junction bases numbered 10, after V lost 3 bases and J lost 0 bases. This CDR3 contains 19 residues. Germline V CDR1 and CDR2: MDHEN, SYDVKM. The CDR3 here is CASSLIGTGGDHSGNTIYF. The CDR3 DNA follows: TGTGCCAGCAGTTTGATCGGGACAGGGGGGGATCACTCTGGAAACACCATATATTTT.

The genes are TRBV19 and TRBJ1-1; D is unresolved. The CDR3 spans 12 residues. The germline V gene encodes CDR1 LNHDA and CDR2 SQIVND (reference sequence). With 9 bases removed from V and 6 bases from J, the gap between germline ends came to 14 bases. CDR3 region: CASGGGVAEAFF. The CDR3 nucleotides are TGTGCCAGCGGAGGTGGGGTCGCTGAAGCTTTCTTT.

This clone came up once. The CDR3 reads CAWRLAGQGIHEQYF. CDR3 sequence (DNA): TGTGCCTGGAGGCTCGCGGGACAGGGGATCCACGAGCAGTACTTC. V and J are TRBV30 and TRBJ2-7; 10 bases agree with TRBD1. The germline V gene encodes CDR1 GTSNPN and CDR2 SVGIG (reference sequence). The CDR3 length is 15 residues. The V gene end was trimmed by 3 bases and the J gene end by 5 bases; junction bases not matched to a gene: 10.